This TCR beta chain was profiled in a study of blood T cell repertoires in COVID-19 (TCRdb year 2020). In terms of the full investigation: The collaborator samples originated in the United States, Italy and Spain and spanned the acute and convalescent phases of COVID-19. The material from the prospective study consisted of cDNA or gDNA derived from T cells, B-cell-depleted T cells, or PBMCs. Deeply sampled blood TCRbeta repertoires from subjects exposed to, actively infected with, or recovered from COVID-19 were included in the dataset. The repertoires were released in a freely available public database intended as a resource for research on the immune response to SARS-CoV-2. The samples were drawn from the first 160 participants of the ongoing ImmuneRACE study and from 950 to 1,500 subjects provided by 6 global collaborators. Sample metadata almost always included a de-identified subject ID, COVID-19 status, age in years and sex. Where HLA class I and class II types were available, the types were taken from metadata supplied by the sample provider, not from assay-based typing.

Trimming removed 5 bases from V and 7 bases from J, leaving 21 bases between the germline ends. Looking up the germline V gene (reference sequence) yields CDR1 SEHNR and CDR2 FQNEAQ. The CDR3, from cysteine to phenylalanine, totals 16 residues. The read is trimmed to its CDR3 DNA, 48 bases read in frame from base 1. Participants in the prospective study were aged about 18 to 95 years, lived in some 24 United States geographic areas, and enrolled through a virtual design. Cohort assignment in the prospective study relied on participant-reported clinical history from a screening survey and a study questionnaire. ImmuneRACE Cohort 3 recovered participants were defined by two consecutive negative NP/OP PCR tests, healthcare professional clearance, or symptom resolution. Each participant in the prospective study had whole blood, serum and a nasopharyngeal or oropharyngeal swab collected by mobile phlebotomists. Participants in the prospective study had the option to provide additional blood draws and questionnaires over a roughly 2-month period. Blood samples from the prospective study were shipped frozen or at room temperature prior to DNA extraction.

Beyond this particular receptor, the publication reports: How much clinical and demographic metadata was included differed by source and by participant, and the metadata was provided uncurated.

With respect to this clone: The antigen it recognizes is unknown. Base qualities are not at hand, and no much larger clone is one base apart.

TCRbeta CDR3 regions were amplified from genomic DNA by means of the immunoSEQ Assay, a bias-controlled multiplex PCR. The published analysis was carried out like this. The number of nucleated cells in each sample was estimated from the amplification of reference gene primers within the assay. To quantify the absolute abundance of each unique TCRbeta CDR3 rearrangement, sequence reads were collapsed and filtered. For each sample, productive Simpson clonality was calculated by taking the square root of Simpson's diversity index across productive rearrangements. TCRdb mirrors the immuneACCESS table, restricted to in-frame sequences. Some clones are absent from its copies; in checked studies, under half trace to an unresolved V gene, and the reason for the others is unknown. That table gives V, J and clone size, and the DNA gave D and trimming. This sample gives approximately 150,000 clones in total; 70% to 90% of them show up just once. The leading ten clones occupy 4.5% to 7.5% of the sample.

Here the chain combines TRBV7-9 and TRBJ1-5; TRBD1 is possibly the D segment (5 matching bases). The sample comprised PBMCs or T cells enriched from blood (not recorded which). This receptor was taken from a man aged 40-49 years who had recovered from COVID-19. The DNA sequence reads TGTGCCAGCAGCCCTGCGGGAAGGGGTCGAAGCCAGCCCCAGCATTTT. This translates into CASSPAGRGRSQPQHF.